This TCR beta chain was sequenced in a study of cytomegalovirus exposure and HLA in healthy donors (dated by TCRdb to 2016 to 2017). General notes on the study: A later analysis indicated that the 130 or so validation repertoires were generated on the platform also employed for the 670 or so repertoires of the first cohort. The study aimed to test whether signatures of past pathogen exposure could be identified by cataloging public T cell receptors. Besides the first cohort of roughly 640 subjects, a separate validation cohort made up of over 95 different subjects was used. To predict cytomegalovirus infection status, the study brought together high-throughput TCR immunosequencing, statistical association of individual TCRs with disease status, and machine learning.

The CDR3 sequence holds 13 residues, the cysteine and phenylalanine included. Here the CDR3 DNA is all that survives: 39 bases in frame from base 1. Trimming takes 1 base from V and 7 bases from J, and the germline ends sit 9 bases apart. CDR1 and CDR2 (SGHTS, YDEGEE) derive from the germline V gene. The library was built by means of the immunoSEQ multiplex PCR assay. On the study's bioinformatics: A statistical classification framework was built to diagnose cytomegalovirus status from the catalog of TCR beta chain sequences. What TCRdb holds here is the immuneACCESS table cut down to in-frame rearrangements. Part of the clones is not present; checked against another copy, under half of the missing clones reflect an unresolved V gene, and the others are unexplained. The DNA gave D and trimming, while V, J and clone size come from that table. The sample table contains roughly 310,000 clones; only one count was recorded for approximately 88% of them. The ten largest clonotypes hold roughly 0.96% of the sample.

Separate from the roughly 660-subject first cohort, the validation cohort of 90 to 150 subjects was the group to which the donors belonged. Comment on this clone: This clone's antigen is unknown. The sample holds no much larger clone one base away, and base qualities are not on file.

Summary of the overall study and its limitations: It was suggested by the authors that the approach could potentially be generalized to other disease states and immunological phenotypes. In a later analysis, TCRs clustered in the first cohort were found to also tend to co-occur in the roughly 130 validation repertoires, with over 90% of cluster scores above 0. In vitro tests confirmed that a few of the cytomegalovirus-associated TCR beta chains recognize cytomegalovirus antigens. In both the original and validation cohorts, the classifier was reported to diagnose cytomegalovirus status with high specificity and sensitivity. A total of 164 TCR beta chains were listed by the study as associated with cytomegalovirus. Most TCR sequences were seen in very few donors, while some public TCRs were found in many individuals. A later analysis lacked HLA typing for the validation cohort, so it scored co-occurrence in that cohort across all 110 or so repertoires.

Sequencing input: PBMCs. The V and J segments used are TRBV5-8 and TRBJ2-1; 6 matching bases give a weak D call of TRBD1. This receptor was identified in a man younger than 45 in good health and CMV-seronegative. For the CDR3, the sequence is CASSLLGGNEQFF. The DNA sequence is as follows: TGTGCCAGCAGCTTGCTAGGGGGTAATGAGCAGTTCTTC.